The entry below describes one TCR beta chain. In germline, CDR1 is MGHRA, CDR2 YSYEKL. V was trimmed by 0 bases and J by 11 bases, leaving 13 bases between them. CDR3 length equals 13 residues. This specimen comes from a study of blood T cell repertoires in COVID-19. Everyone who took part was roughly 18 to 89 years old, and they came from over 20 US areas. Sequenced by immunoSEQ multiplex PCR; TCRdb stores in-frame clones only, minus some. Of about 270,000 clones in the sample, around 90% were seen once. The clonotype comes from a man between 40 and 49 years old who had been exposed to COVID-19. The chain is built from TRBV4-1 and TRBJ2-5; D perhaps matches TRBD2 (5 bases). Sequencing was carried out using PBMCs or T cells enriched from blood (not recorded which). As DNA, the CDR3 is TGCGCCAGCAGCCAAGAGGCGGGTGTTAAACAGTACTTC. Translating gives CASSQEAGVKQYF.